The 23 T cell receptor beta chains given below trace back to one sample, sequenced in a study of shared clonotypes between healthy human individuals. Naive CD8 cells, CD45RO-negative and positively selected for CCR7, excluded terminally differentiated effector memory CD45RA+ cells. The table came from immunoSEQ multiplex PCR; TCRdb's copy has only in-frame clones and leaves some out. The sample records around 1.9 million clones, just over 90% being singletons. Sequencing was carried out using naive CD8+ T cells from PBMCs. These TCRs come from a man aged 18 to 29 in good health. Some clones in this sample may be carry-over from other donors' samples.

The chain links TRBV27 to TRBJ2-7; 7 positions agree with TRBD2. The CDR3 covers 14 residues. With 3 bases clipped from V and 5 bases from J, the junction kept 7 bases outside the gene matches. Per the germline V gene, CDR1 is MNHEY and CDR2 is SMNVEV (reference sequence). CDR3 in amino acids: CASSFGRELHEQYF. For the CDR3, the DNA is TGTGCCAGCAGTTTTGGGCGGGAGCTTCACGAGCAGTACTTC.

This sequence joins TRBV6-5 and TRBJ2-1; TRBD2 matches 8 bases. V shed 6 bases and J 12 bases; nucleotides not matched to a gene: 13. This CDR3 contains 14 residues. The V gene's germline CDR1 is MNHEY and CDR2 SVGAGI. The CDR3: CASSSLAGHSGQFF. For the CDR3, the DNA is TGTGCCAGCAGCAGCTTAGCGGGACACAGTGGGCAGTTCTTC.

J is TRBJ2-7 and V is TRBV27; 10 positions agree with TRBD2. Germline V lookup: CDR1 MNHEY, CDR2 SMNVEV (reference sequence). The CDR3 is made up of 19 amino acids. V was clipped by 6 bases and J by 0 bases; unmatched bases: 17. CDR3 nucleotides: TGTGCCAGCAGGGGGAGGCCCGGGACTAGCGCAGAACCCTCCTACGAGCAGTACTTC. Translated, it gives CASRGRPGTSAEPSYEQYF.

This clone was recorded a few times. The rearrangement joins TRBV7-9 to TRBJ2-7; no reliable D call. Germline V gene sequence: CDR1 SEHNR, CDR2 FQNEAQ (reference sequence). V shed 3 bases and J shed 5 bases, with 8 bases lying between them. The CDR3 is 12 residues long. The CDR3 region is CASSFSMNEQYF. In DNA form, the CDR3 reads TGTGCCAGCAGCTTCTCCATGAACGAGCAGTACTTC.

DNA of the CDR3: TGTGCCAGTAGTATAGCCGGGACTAGCGGGGCCTACGAGCAGTACTTC. It yields the protein CASSIAGTSGAYEQYF. V is TRBV19 and J is TRBJ2-7, with TRBD2 identical over 13 bases. J gave up 2 bases and V 1 base, and 2 bases lay outside the gene matches. Per the germline V gene, CDR1 is LNHDA and CDR2 is SQIVND (reference sequence). The CDR3 runs 16 residues.

V and J are TRBV7-3 and TRBJ2-1; D call uncertain. From germline, CDR1 is SGHTA and CDR2 FQGTGA. Trimming took 0 bases from V and 3 from J, leaving 12 bases between them. This CDR3 comprises 16 residues. CDR3 sequence reads: CASSLTFLTDYNEQFF. CDR3 in DNA: TGTGCCAGCAGCTTAACGTTCCTCACGGACTACAATGAGCAGTTCTTC.

This clone has just one count. The chain carries TRBV25-1 and TRBJ2-3; 9 nucleotides align to TRBD1. The CDR3 is made up of 16 amino acids. Germline V gene data show CDR1 as MGHDK and CDR2 as SYGVNS. J gave up 7 bases and V 0 bases, and 8 bases lay outside the gene matches. In DNA form, the CDR3 reads TGTGCCAGCAGTGAATATAGGACAGGGGTAGGAAATACGCAGTATTTT. Amino acid sequence: CASSEYRTGVGNTQYF.

V usage is TRBV11-2 and J usage is TRBJ2-3; TRBD2 matches at 8 bases. The CDR3 is made up of 15 amino acids. In germline, CDR1 is SGHAT, CDR2 FQNNGV. Trimming took 3 bases from V and 1 from J; bases not matched to a gene: 3. Written as DNA, the CDR3 is TGTGCCAGCAGCTTTTTTAGCGGGGGCACAGATACGCAGTATTTT. Amino acids: CASSFFSGGTDTQYF.

The gene calls are TRBV29-1 and TRBJ2-7; D is perhaps TRBD2 (6 bases). V was cut by 1 base and J by 2 bases, with 6 bases left in between. Germline loops: CDR1 SQVTM, CDR2 ANQGSEA. CDR3 length: 12 residues. The CDR3 region is CSVEGTTYEQYF. In DNA, the CDR3 is TGCAGCGTTGAAGGGACTACCTACGAGCAGTACTTC.

This clone is a singleton in its sample. V gene TRBV9 combines with J gene TRBJ2-1; D is perhaps TRBD1 or TRBD2 (5 bases each). CDR1 is SGDLS, CDR2 YYNGEE, per germline. The CDR3 runs 13 residues. V lost 7 bases to trimming and J lost 3 bases, with 11 bases between them. CDR3 loop: CASGDGNYNEQFF. The CDR3 DNA reads as TGTGCCAGCGGGGACGGGAACTACAATGAGCAGTTCTTC. The full variable domain, with the rest looked up from reference TRBV9 and TRBJ2-1, is DSGVTQTPKHLITATGQRVTLRCSPRSGDLSVYWYQQSLDQGLQFLIQYYNGEERAKGNILERFSAQQFPDLHSELNLSSLELGDSALYFCASGDGNYNEQFFGPGTRLTVL.

This rearrangement joins TRBV27 to TRBJ1-5, with 10 bases identical to TRBD1. CDR3 length: 14 residues. Trimming took 5 bases from V and 11 from J; bases not matched to a gene: 9. Looked up from germline, CDR1 is MNHEY and CDR2 is SMNVEV (reference sequence). The CDR3 region has the DNA TGTGCCAGCAGTGTCGACAGGGGGCATCCGGCCCAGCATTTT. Translated, it gives CASSVDRGHPAQHF.

The rearrangement links TRBV2 to TRBJ1-5, with 7 bases that match TRBD1. CDR3 size: 14 residues. Trimming removed 6 bases from V and 3 bases from J; junction bases left unmatched: 5. The V gene's germline CDR1 is SNHLY and CDR2 FYNNEI. The CDR3 reads CASRKQGTNQPQHF. The CDR3 bases are TGTGCCAGCAGGAAACAGGGGACCAATCAGCCCCAGCATTTT. The full variable domain, in which reference TRBV2 and TRBJ1-5 provide the parts outside the CDR3, is EPEVTQTPSHQVTQMGQEVILRCVPISNHLYFYWYRQILGQKVEFLVSFYNNEISEKSEIFDDQFSVERPDGSNFTLKIRSTKLEDSAMYFCASRKQGTNQPQHFGDGTRLSIL.

In DNA, the CDR3 is TGCGCCAGCAGCCTCGGACCCCGGGACAGTGAAGCTTTCTTT. Translating gives CASSLGPRDSEAFF. The rearrangement joins TRBV4-1 to TRBJ1-1, with 7 bases that match TRBD1. The CDR3 is 14 residues long. V trimming: 4 bases; J trimming: 7 bases; junction bases outside the gene matches: 9. The germline V gene encodes CDR1 MGHRA and CDR2 YSYEKL.

The CDR3 region has the DNA TGTGCCAGAAGCCACGGTGGAACCTACAATGAGCAGTTCTTC. Amino acid sequence: CARSHGGTYNEQFF. V gene TRBV5-3 combines with J gene TRBJ2-1; no reliable D call. TRBV5-3 is recorded as an ORF, its role being uncertain. CDR3 size: 14 residues. V was cut by 4 bases and J by 2 bases, with 10 bases left in between.

The V gene is TRBV5-1, the J gene TRBJ2-3; 9 bases are shared with TRBD1. Germline CDR1 SGHRS, CDR2 YFSETQ. The CDR3 is 19 amino acids. Trimming at V came to 4 bases and at J to 1 base, leaving 16 bases not matched to a gene. The CDR3 sequence: CASSILQGAVFSGTDTQYF. The CDR3 region has the DNA TGCGCCAGCAGCATATTACAGGGGGCAGTTTTTAGTGGCACAGATACGCAGTATTTT.

This clone was found once. The gene calls are TRBV4-1 and TRBJ2-7; D is uncertain. Germline-derived CDR1 and CDR2 are MGHRA and YSYEKL. The CDR3 length is 15 residues. The ends were cut back, 2 bases at V and 2 bases at J, with 13 bases in the middle. The CDR3 DNA reads TGCGCCAGCAGCCAATGGCTTGGGCACCCCTACGAGCAGTACTTC. Translation: CASSQWLGHPYEQYF.

The chain recombines TRBV4-3 with TRBJ2-7, with 8 nucleotides matching TRBD2. V was clipped by 0 bases and J by 3 bases; unmatched bases: 10. This CDR3 has 17 amino acids. Looked up from germline, CDR1 is LGHNA and CDR2 is YSLEER. The CDR3 DNA follows: TGCGCCAGCAGCCAAGATCGGAGCGGGAGTCCCGACTACGAGCAGTACTTC. Translated, it gives CASSQDRSGSPDYEQYF.

V gene TRBV9 combines with J gene TRBJ2-4, with 8 bases that match TRBD2. The CDR3 is made up of 16 amino acids. Per germline, CDR1 SGDLS and CDR2 YYNGEE. V shed 4 bases, J shed 0 bases, and the junction held 6 bases outside the gene matches. DNA for the CDR3: TGTGCCAGCAGCTCAGGACTAGCAGTAGCCAAAAACATTCAGTACTTC. Protein: CASSSGLAVAKNIQYF.

The chain couples TRBV11-2 to TRBJ2-1; 7 nucleotides align to TRBD1. This CDR3 comprises 17 residues. CDR1 is SGHAT and CDR2 is FQNNGV in the germline V gene. After removal of 0 bases from V and 2 bases from J, the junction contained 7 bases not matched to a gene. The CDR3 bases are TGTGCCAGCAGCTTAGAAGGGAGACAGGGCCCCTACAATGAGCAGTTCTTC. This translates into CASSLEGRQGPYNEQFF.

This clone was seen a handful of times. The identical CDR3 is also encoded by other nucleotide sequences in the sample. The CDR3 region is CASSLDRGSGNTIYF. Written as DNA, the CDR3 is TGCGCCAGCAGCTTGGACAGGGGCTCTGGAAACACCATATATTTT. The V and J genes are TRBV5-1 and TRBJ1-3, with TRBD1 identical over 7 bases. The CDR3 loop spans 15 amino acids. Per the germline V gene, CDR1 is SGHRS and CDR2 is YFSETQ. V lost 0 bases and J lost 0; bases outside the gene matches: 0.

The chain has TRBV10-3 and TRBJ2-3, with 8 nucleotides matching TRBD2. This CDR3 contains 17 residues. From germline, CDR1 is ENHRY and CDR2 SYGVKD. With V trimmed by 3 bases and J by 9 bases, 17 bases remained unmatched. The CDR3: CAISEQSILAARVTQYF. CDR3 in DNA: TGTGCCATCAGTGAACAGTCTATACTAGCGGCTCGGGTAACGCAGTATTTT.

The chain combines TRBV10-2 with TRBJ2-7; tentative D call: TRBD2 (5 bases). Trimming removed 4 bases at V and 2 bases at J, with 9 bases between. The CDR3 consists of 13 residues. Germline V lookup: CDR1 WSHSY, CDR2 SAAADI. CDR3 protein: CASSGRNAYEQYF. In nucleotides, the CDR3 is TGCGCCAGCAGTGGGAGGAACGCCTACGAGCAGTACTTC.

The rearrangement links TRBV28 to TRBJ2-7; maybe TRBD2 (5 bases). CDR3 length: 13 amino acids. Germline CDR1 reads MDHEN; CDR2 reads SYDVKM. With 7 bases removed from V and 2 bases from J, the gap between germline ends came to 12 bases. CDR3 sequence reads: CASNYGGTYEQYF. The DNA of the CDR3 is TGTGCCAGCAACTATGGAGGTACCTACGAGCAGTACTTC.